Each of the 17 T cell receptor beta chains below was sequenced from the same sample in a study of T cells in Graves' hyperthyroidism and ophthalmopathy. The TCR beta CDR3 regions underwent amplification using RNA transcripts as the source. TCR CDR3 underwent first-round RT-PCR with the HTBI primer set. From the multiplex PCR reads, TCRdb called clonotypes with MiXCR, one entry per CDR3 protein. The data contain roughly 660,000 distinct CDR3 sequences, 15% to 20% of them singletons. Sequencing was done on a sample of blood. These receptors originate from a man aged 50 to 59 with Graves' hyperthyroidism.

This clonotype was counted ten times or more. The chain is built from TRBV7-3 and TRBJ2-2; D remains unclear. The CDR3 runs to 14 residues. V was shortened by 5 bases and J by 2 bases, with 9 bases between the two germline ends. Germline V CDR1 and CDR2: SGHTA, FQGTGA. For the CDR3, the DNA is TGTGCCAGCAGCCTTAGAGACAACACCGGGGAGCTGTTTTTT. Amino acids: CASSLRDNTGELFF.

This clonotype occurred many times. The chain links TRBV12-3 or TRBV12-4 to TRBJ2-5, with TRBD2 matching over 7 bases. V trimming: 5 bases; J trimming: 0 bases; junction bases outside the gene matches: 6. CDR3 size: 15 residues. The CDR3 here is CASSRELAYQETQYF. The CDR3 coding sequence is TGTGCCAGCAGTAGGGAACTAGCGTACCAAGAGACCCAGTACTTC.

As regards this clonotype: A much larger clone differs from this one at a single base, so this may be a read error. This chain joins TRBV28 and TRBJ2-7, with 9 positions matching TRBD1. Germline V CDR1 and CDR2: MDHEN, SYDVKM. This CDR3 contains 14 residues. CDR3: CASRSPGQGYEQCF. CDR3 DNA: TGTGCCAGCCGCTCCCCGGGACAGGGCTACGAGCAGTGCTTC.

This clonotype was detected ten times or more. V and J are TRBV19 and TRBJ1-1, with D possibly being TRBD1 (6 bases). CDR3 length: 16 residues. The V and J ends lost 1 base and 0 bases respectively, with 12 bases between them. Germline CDR1 and CDR2: LNHDA and SQIVND (reference sequence). DNA for the CDR3: TGTGCCAGTAGTATAGGGGGGACACTAATGAACACTGAAGCTTTCTTT. This translates into CASSIGGTLMNTEAFF.

The chain couples TRBV19 to TRBJ1-6; the D gene is possibly TRBD1 (5 bases). The V end lost 3 bases, the J end lost 3 bases, and 9 bases lay between the germline ends. The germline gives CDR1 LNHDA, CDR2 SQIVND (reference sequence). This CDR3 is 15 amino acids long. This CDR3 is CASSMWDGYNSPLHF. CDR3 DNA sequence: TGTGCCAGTAGTATGTGGGACGGCTATAATTCACCCCTCCACTTT.

A word on this clonotype: A much larger clonotype is one base distant, so this may be a read error. The chain has TRBV2 and TRBJ1-1; possible D gene TRBD1, 6 bases. This CDR3 is built from 10 residues. Trimming took off 11 bases at V and 6 bases at J, with 10 bases between the two ends. From germline, CDR1 is SNHLY and CDR2 FYNNEI. CDR3 protein: CAWGGAEAFF. The CDR3 region has the DNA TGTGCCTGGGGGGGCGCTGAAGCTTTCTTT.

This clonotype was detected ten times or more. The V and J genes are TRBV2 and TRBJ1-1; TRBD1 agrees at 7 bases. The V gene's germline CDR1 is SNHLY and CDR2 FYNNEI. After removal of 4 bases from V and 1 base from J, the junction contained 3 bases not matched to a gene. The CDR3 covers 14 residues. The DNA for the CDR3 is TGTGCCAGCAGTGTTCGGACAGGGAACACTGAAGCTTTCTTT. This sequence encodes CASSVRTGNTEAFF.

This clonotype was found many times. The gene calls are TRBV20-1 and TRBJ1-1; 8 positions match TRBD1. J lost 0 bases, V lost 3 bases, and 6 bases had no gene match. The CDR3 runs to 15 residues. Per the germline V gene, CDR1 is DFQATT and CDR2 is SNEGSKA (reference sequence). The DNA of the CDR3 is TGCAGTGCTAGTTCAGGGGGCGCATTGAACACTGAAGCTTTCTTT. This gives the protein CSASSGGALNTEAFF.

A single count supports this clonotype. This chain uses TRBV6-1 with TRBJ2-7, with 7 bases identical to TRBD1. The germline CDR1 and CDR2 sequences are MNHNS and SASEGT. The ends lost 5 bases at V and 7 bases at J; junction bases unmatched: 8. This CDR3 contains 13 residues. This chain's CDR3 is CASSTGTAREQYF. CDR3 DNA: TGTGCCAGCAGTACCGGGACAGCAAGGGAGCAGTACTTC.

This clonotype has a count of ten or more. The chain recombines TRBV11-2 with TRBJ2-6, with D unclear. V dropped 3 bases and J dropped 0 bases, with 9 bases sitting between them. Germline V gene lookup returns CDR1 SGHAT and CDR2 FQNNGV. The CDR3 loop spans 16 amino acids. The CDR3 coding sequence is TGTGCCAGCAGCTTTCAGACCTACTCTGGGGCCAACGTCCTGACTTTC. This encodes CASSFQTYSGANVLTF.

This clonotype turned up a few times. V usage is TRBV6-2 or TRBV6-3 and J usage is TRBJ2-1, with 8 bases that match TRBD2. Germline V gene sequence: CDR1 MNHEY, CDR2 SVGEGT. V lost 0 bases and J lost 9; bases outside the gene matches: 13. The CDR3 is made up of 17 amino acids. This CDR3 reads CASSYSTGRVSGGEQFF. CDR3 bases: TGTGCCAGCAGTTACTCGACCGGGAGGGTATCCGGGGGTGAGCAGTTCTTC.

This clonotype was seen a handful of times. The rearrangement joins TRBV7-9 to TRBJ2-1; D is unclear. Between the trimmed V and J ends, which lost 3 bases and 5 bases, there was a span of 11 bases. Germline V lookup: CDR1 SEHNR, CDR2 FQNEAQ (reference sequence). This CDR3 is 14 amino acids long. As DNA, the CDR3 is TGTGCCAGCAGCTTTTCAGGAGTAAACAATGAGCAGTTCTTC. The encoded protein is CASSFSGVNNEQFF.

The CDR3 spells CAWSLGHRNTEAFF. CDR3 in DNA: TGTGCCTGGAGCTTGGGACACCGGAACACTGAAGCTTTCTTT. This sequence joins TRBV30 and TRBJ1-1, with D possibly TRBD1 on 6 matching bases. This CDR3 region has 14 residues. Trimming cost V 3 bases and J 1 base, with 12 bases left between them. The germline V gene has CDR1 GTSNPN and CDR2 SVGIG (reference sequence).

This clonotype has ten or more counts. The V call is TRBV20-1, the J call TRBJ2-5; TRBD2 aligns across 13 bases. The CDR3 loop spans 17 amino acids. J lost 4 bases, V lost 2 bases, and 10 bases had no gene match. Germline CDR1 reads DFQATT; CDR2 reads SNEGSKA (reference sequence). CDR3 protein: CSARTPRTSGSLETQYF. DNA for the CDR3: TGCAGTGCTAGAACACCGCGGACTAGCGGGAGCCTAGAGACCCAGTACTTC.

This clonotype was counted ten times or more. This chain connects TRBV9 to TRBJ2-3; the D gene is possibly TRBD1 (6 bases). This CDR3 spans 16 amino acids. In germline, CDR1 is SGDLS, CDR2 YYNGEE. The ends were cut back, 0 bases at V and 1 base at J, with 12 bases in the middle. CDR3 loop: CASSVVQGLGTDTQYF. The CDR3 DNA reads as TGTGCCAGCAGCGTAGTGCAGGGGTTAGGCACAGATACGCAGTATTTT.

The V gene is TRBV28, the J gene TRBJ1-2; perhaps TRBD1 as D (5 bases). Between the trimmed V and J ends, which lost 1 base and 3 bases, there was a span of 15 bases. The CDR3 spans 16 residues. CDR1 is MDHEN, CDR2 SYDVKM, per germline. CDR3 sequence: CASSLYQGFTDYGYTF. CDR3 nucleotide sequence: TGTGCCAGCAGTTTATATCAGGGCTTCACTGACTATGGCTACACCTTC.

The sample holds many counts of this clonotype. This chain joins TRBV27 and TRBJ1-4, with D maybe TRBD1 (5 bases). Trimming stripped 5 bases from V and 5 bases from J, with 9 bases between. The CDR3 runs 13 residues. Germline assignment: CDR1 MNHEY and CDR2 SMNVEV (reference sequence). Written as DNA, the CDR3 is TGTGCCAGCAGTCGCAGGACAAATGAAAAACTGTTTTTT. Amino acids: CASSRRTNEKLFF.